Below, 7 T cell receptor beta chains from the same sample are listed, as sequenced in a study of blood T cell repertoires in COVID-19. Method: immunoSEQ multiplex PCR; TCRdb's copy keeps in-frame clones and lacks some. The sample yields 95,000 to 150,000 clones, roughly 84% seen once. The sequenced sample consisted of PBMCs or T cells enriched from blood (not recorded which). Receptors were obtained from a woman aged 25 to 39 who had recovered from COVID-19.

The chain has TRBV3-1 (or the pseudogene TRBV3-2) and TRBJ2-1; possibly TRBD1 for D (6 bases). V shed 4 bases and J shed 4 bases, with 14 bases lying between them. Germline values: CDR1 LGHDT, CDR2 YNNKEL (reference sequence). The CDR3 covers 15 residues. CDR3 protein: CASSRSNTGYNEQFF. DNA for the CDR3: TGTGCCAGCAGCCGATCGAACACAGGGTACAATGAGCAGTTCTTC.

This CDR3 is CAWARDGRTDTQYF. The CDR3, as DNA: TGTGCCTGGGCCAGGGACGGGAGAACAGATACGCAGTATTTT. The V gene is TRBV30, the J gene TRBJ2-3; a weak D match, TRBD2 (6 bases). The CDR3 runs 14 residues. CDR1 and CDR2 (germline): GTSNPN, SVGIG (reference sequence). Trimming took off 5 bases at V and 3 bases at J, with 15 bases between the two ends.

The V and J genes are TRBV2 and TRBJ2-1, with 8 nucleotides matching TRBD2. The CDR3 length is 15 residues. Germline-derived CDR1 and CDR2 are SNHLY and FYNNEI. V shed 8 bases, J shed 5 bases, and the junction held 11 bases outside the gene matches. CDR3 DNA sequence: TGTGCCAGCGGGCGGACTAGCATCAGGGACAATGAGCAGTTCTTC. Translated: CASGRTSIRDNEQFF. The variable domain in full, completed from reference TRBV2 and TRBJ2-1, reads EPEVTQTPSHQVTQMGQEVILRCVPISNHLYFYWYRQILGQKVEFLVSFYNNEISEKSEIFDDQFSVERPDGSNFTLKIRSTKLEDSAMYFCASGRTSIRDNEQFFGPGTRLTVL.

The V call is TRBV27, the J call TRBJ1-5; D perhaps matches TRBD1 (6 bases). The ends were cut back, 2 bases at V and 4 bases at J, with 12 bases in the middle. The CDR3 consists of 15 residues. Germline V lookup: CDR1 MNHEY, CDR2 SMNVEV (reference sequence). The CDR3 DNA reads TGTGCCAGCAGTTTAGTGACAGGCCTAAATCAGCCCCAGCATTTT. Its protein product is CASSLVTGLNQPQHF.

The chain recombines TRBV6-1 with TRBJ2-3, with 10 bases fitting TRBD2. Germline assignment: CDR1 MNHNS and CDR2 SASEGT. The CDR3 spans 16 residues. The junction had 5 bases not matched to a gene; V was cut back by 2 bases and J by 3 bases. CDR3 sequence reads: CASSESVAGGTDTQYF. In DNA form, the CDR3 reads TGTGCCAGCAGTGAATCGGTAGCGGGGGGTACAGATACGCAGTATTTT.

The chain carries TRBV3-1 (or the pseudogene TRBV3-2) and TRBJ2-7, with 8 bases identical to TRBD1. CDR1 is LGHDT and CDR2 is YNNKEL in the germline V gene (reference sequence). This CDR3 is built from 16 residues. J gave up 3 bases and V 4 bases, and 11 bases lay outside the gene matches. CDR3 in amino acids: CASSLTDRVEVYEQYF. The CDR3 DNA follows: TGTGCCAGCAGCCTCACGGACAGGGTCGAAGTCTACGAGCAGTACTTC.

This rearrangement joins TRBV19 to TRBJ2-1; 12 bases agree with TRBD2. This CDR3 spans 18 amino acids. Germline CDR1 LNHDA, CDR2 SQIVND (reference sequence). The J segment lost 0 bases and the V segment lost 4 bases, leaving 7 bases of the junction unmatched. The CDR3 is CASSTTSGRTGSYNEQFF. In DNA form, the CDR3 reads TGTGCCAGTAGTACGACTAGCGGGAGAACAGGCTCCTACAATGAGCAGTTCTTC.